The clone carrying this TCR beta chain has at least ten counts. TRAV- and TRBV-specific primers, spanning alpha and beta chains, primed first-strand cDNA. The authors amplified TCRs for roughly 20 PCR cycles with a constant-region primer and a V-primer adapter. With in vitro transcription, the isolated mRNA was amplified. Using its own MiXCR run on the reads, TCRdb lists one record per CDR3 protein. The sample records 54,000 or so distinct CDR3 sequences, approximately 25% being singletons. The sample is drawn from a study of low-dose radiotherapy and immunotherapy resistance in tumors. The germline V gene encodes CDR1 SGHNT and CDR2 YYREEE (reference sequence). The V gene lost 4 bases and the J gene lost 3 bases, with 14 bases spanning the gap. This CDR3 spans 15 amino acids. Time point meaning: before trial treatment.

This clonotype was obtained from a male donor with prostate cancer. The sequences come from PBMCs, collected before treatment. This rearrangement joins TRBV5-4 to TRBJ2-1; no clear D gene. The CDR3 nucleotides are TGTGCCAGCAGCAACCGGGTGGGAAACTACAATGAGCAGTTCTTC. This translates into CASSNRVGNYNEQFF.